This TCR beta chain was observed in a study of T cells in localized non-small cell lung cancer. This clone was seen a handful of times. Its antigen is currently unknown. Some clones are missing from TCRdb's copy, which holds only in-frame ones; the method was immunoSEQ multiplex PCR. The data hold roughly 1,300 clones, with about 25% observed a single time. Study-level points and caveats: The study found T cell clonality highest in uninvolved adjacent lung, above tumor. Median approximately 61 top-100 tumor clones were shared with paired adjacent lung.

This material consisted of normal lung tissue next to the tumor, taken before any cancer treatment. This clonotype was obtained from a woman aged 35 to 69 with stage I squamous cell lung carcinoma.

CDR3 residues: CASNEGVGRDNEQFF. CDR3 DNA sequence: TGTGCCAGCAACGAGGGCGTCGGGAGGGACAATGAGCAGTTCTTC. This sequence joins TRBV11-3 and TRBJ2-1; 8 bases are shared with TRBD2. The CDR3 covers 15 residues. V lost 7 bases, J lost 5 bases, and 10 bases stayed unmatched. Germline loops: CDR1 SGHNT, CDR2 YENEEA.